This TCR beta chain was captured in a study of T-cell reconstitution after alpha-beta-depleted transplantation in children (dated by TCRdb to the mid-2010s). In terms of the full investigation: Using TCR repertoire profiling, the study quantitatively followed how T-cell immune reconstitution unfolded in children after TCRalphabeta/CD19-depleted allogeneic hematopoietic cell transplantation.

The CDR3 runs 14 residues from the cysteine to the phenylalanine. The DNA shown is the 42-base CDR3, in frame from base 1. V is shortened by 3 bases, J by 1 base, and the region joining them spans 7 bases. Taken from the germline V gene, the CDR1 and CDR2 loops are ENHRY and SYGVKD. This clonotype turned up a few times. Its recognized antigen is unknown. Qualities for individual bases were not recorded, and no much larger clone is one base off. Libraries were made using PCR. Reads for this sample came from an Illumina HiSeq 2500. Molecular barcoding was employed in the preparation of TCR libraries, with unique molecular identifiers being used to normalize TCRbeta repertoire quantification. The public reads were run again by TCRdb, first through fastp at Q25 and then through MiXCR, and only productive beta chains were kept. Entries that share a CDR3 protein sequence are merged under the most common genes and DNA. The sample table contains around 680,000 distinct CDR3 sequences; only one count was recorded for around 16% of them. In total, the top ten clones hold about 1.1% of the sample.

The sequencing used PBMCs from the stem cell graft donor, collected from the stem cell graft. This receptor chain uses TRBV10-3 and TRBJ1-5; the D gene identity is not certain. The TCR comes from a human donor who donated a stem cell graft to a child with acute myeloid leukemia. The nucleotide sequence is TGTGCCATCAGTGATTGGGTGAGCAATCAGCCCCAGCATTTT. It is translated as CAISDWVSNQPQHF.